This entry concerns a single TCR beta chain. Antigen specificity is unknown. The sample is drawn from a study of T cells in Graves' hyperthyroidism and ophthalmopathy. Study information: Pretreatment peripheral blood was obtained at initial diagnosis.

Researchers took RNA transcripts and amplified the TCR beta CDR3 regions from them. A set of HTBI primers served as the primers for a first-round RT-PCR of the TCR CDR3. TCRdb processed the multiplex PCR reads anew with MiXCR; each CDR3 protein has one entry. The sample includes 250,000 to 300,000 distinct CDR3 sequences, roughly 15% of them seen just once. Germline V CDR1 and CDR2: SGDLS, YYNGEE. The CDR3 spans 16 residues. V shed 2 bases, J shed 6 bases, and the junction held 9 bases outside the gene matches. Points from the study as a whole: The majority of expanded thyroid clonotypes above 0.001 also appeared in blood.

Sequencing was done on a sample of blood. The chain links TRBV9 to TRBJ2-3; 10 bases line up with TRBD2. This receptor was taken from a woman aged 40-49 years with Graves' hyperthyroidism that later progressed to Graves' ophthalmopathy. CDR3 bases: TGTGCCAGCAGCGTGTCTTCTAGCGGGAGAAGGGATACGCAGTATTTT. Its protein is CASSVSSSGRRDTQYF.